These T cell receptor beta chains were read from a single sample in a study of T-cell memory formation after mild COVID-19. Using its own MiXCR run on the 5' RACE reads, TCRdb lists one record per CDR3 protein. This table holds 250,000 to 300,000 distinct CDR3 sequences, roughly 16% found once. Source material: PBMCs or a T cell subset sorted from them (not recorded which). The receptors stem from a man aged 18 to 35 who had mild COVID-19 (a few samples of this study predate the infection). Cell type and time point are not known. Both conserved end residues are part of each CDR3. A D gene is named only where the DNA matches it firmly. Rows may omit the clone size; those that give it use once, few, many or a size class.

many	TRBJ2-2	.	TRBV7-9	TGTGCCAGCAGCTCCCGACCGATGCCAGGTTCCGCCACCGGGGAGCTGTTTTTT	CASSSRPMPGSATGELFF
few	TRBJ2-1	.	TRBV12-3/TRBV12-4	TGTGCCAGCAATCAATGGCCGCCCATCGCGAGCTCCTACAATGAGCAGTTCTTC	CASNQWPPIASSYNEQFF
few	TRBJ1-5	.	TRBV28	TGTGCCAGCCGGGATCCCAATCAGCCCCAGCATTTT	CASRDPNQPQHF
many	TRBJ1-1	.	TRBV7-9	TGTGCCAGCAGCCTTGGACAGAACACTGAAGCTTTCTTT	CASSLGQNTEAFF
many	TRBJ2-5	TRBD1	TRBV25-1	TGTGCCAGCAGAGTACAGGGGATGGAGACCCAGTACTTC	CASRVQGMETQYF
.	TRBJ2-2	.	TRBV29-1	TGCAGCGTTGGGAGGGAATCCCACACCGGGGAGCTGTTTTTT	CSVGRESHTGELFF
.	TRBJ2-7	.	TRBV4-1	TGCGCCAGCAGCCTACAGCGGGCTGGGGTCGCCGAGCAGTACTTC	CASSLQRAGVAEQYF
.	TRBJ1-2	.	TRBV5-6	TGTGCCAGCAGCTTGGACAGGGCCCACCTCTACACCTTC	CASSLDRAHLYTF
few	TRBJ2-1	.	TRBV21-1	TGTGCCAGTCCCGACAGGGTCTACAATGAGCAGTTCTTC	CASPDRVYNEQFF
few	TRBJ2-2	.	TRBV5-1	TGCGCCAGCAGCTTGGCCTTAGGGGCAGGGGAGCTGTTTTTT	CASSLALGAGELFF
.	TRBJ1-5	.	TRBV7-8	TGTGCCAGCAGCCTAGACAGGTTGGGCAATCAGCCCCAGCATTTT	CASSLDRLGNQPQHF
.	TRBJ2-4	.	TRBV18	TGTGCCAGCTCACCAATCCGGACCCGGGACATTCAGTACTTC	CASSPIRTRDIQYF
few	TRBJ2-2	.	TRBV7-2	TGTGCCAGCAGCTTGGGCAGGGGGGGCACGGCCGGGGAGCTGTTTTTT	CASSLGRGGTAGELFF
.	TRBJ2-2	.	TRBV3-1	TGTGCCAGCAGCCAAGAGCATACCGGGGAGCTGTTTTTT	CASSQEHTGELFF
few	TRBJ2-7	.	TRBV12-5	TGTGCTAGTGGTTTGGGCAGGACCTACGAGCAGTACTTC	CASGLGRTYEQYF
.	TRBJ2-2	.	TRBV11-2	TGTGCCAGCAGCTTCCCGCGGGGGCCCCTCGGCGGGGAGCTGTTTTTT	CASSFPRGPLGGELFF
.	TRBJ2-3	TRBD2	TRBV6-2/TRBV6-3	TGTGCCATCGGGGGGGCATGGGCAGATACGCAGTATTTT	CAIGGAWADTQYF
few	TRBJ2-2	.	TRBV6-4	TGTGCCAGCACCGCGACAGGGAACACCGGGGAGCTGTTTTTT	CASTATGNTGELFF
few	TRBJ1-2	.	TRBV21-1	TGTGCCAGCAGCGTCCCCCGGGACAGTTATGGCTACACCTTC	CASSVPRDSYGYTF
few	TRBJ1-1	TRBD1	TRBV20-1	TGCAGTGCTAGAGATAGACGGACAGGGATCACTGAAGCTTTCTTT	CSARDRRTGITEAFF
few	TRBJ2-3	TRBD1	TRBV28	TGTGCCAGCAGTTTGACAGGGGGCTTTAGCACAGATACGCAGTATTTT	CASSLTGGFSTDTQYF
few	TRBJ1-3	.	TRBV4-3	TGCGCCAGCAGCCAAGAGGGCGCAGGCTCCTCTGGAAACACCATATATTTT	CASSQEGAGSSGNTIYF
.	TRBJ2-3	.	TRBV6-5	TGTGCCAGCAGTTACGAGCTCGGAACGCAGTATTTT	CASSYELGTQYF
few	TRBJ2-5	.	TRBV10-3	TGTGCCATCAGTCCCGCTCCCGGACTCGGGGGGACCCAGTACTTC	CAISPAPGLGGTQYF
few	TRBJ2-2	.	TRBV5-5	TGTGCCAGCAGCTCAATAGGGAACACCGGGGAGCTGTTTTTT	CASSSIGNTGELFF
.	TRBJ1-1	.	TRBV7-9	TGTGCCAGCAGCTTAGTCTCTGTGGGACTCACTGAAGCTTTCTTT	CASSLVSVGLTEAFF
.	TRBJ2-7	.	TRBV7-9	TGTGCCAGCAGCTTAGGATCGGGGGAGACCTACGAGCAGTACTTC	CASSLGSGETYEQYF
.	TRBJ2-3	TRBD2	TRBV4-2	TGTGCCAGCAGCCAAGTCTCCAGCGGGGGGGCCGATACGCAGTATTTT	CASSQVSSGGADTQYF
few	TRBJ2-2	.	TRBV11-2	TGTGCCAGCAGCTTATTAGGGAACCCCGGGGAGCTGTTTTTT	CASSLLGNPGELFF
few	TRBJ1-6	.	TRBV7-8	TGTGCCAGCAGCAAGAACGCGGGAGGGGGACTTAATTCACCCCTCCACTTT	CASSKNAGGGLNSPLHF
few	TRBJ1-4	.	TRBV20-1	TGCAGTGCTAGAAGGCACTCTAATGAAAAACTGTTTTTT	CSARRHSNEKLFF
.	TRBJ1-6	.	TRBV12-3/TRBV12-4	TGTGCCAGCAGTTTCCTCCCAGGTTCCAATTCACCCCTCCACTTT	CASSFLPGSNSPLHF
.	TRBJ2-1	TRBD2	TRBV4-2	TGTGCCAGCAGCCAAGAGAGGGCTAGCGGCCTAAATGAGCAGTTCTTC	CASSQERASGLNEQFF
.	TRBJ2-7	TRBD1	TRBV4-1	TGCGCCAGCAGCCGTACTCTGACAGGGTTCGAGCAGTACTTC	CASSRTLTGFEQYF
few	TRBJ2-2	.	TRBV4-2	TGTGCCAGCAGCCAAGGGGGCATGGGGAGAGTCGCCGGGGAGCTGTTTTTT	CASSQGGMGRVAGELFF
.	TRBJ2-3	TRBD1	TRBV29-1	TGCAGCGTTGAAGACCGACAGGGGGCAACAGATACGCAGTATTTT	CSVEDRQGATDTQYF
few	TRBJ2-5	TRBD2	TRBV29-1	TGCAGCGTCGGAAGGAGGGTGGCTAGCGGGGGCCAAGAGACCCAGTACTTC	CSVGRRVASGGQETQYF
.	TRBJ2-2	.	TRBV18	TGTGCCAGCTCACCTCAACAGGCGAACACCGGGGAGCTGTTTTTT	CASSPQQANTGELFF
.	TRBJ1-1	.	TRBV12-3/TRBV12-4	TGTGCCAGCAGTACTAGACAGCCGGCAGCTTTCTTT	CASSTRQPAAFF
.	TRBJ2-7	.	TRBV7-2	TGTGCCAGCCACCCGGGGGTGGGCAGAGCCTACGAGCAGTACTTC	CASHPGVGRAYEQYF
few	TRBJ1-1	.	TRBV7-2	TGTGCCAGCAGCCCCGGGGGACACAACACTGAAGCTTTCTTT	CASSPGGHNTEAFF
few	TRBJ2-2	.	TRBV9	TGTGCCAGCAGCGTAGAGGTTGGGGGCACCGGGGAGCTGTTTTTT	CASSVEVGGTGELFF
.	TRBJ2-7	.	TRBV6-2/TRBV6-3	TGTGCCAGCAGCTACACAGGGCCCTACGAGCAGTACTTC	CASSYTGPYEQYF
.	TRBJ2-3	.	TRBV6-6	TGTGCCAGCAGCTCCCCAGACAGTGCTAGCACAGATACGCAGTATTTT	CASSSPDSASTDTQYF
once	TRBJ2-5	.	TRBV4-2	TGTGCCAGCAGCCAAGTGGAGACACGAGAGACCCAGTACTTC	CASSQVETRETQYF
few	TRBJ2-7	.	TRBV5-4	TGTGCCAGCAGCTCGCTGACAGACGCCTACGAGCAGTACTTC	CASSSLTDAYEQYF
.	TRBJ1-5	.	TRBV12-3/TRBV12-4	TGTGCCAGCAGGGAGAGAAGCAATCAGCTCCTGCATTTT	CASRERSNQLLHF
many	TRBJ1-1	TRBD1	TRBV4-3	TGCGCCAGCAGCCCTACTACCCAATCAGGGGGAGGAATGGCTTTCTTT	CASSPTTQSGGGMAFF
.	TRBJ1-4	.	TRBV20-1	TGCAGTGCTCCCACCCACAGCGTATCTAATGAAAAACTGTTTTTT	CSAPTHSVSNEKLFF
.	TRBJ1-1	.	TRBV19	TGTGCCAGTACCCGGGGGAACACTGAAGCTTTCTTT	CASTRGNTEAFF
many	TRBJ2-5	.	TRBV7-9	TGTGCCAGCAGCCCTGGGACGGTCGAGACCCAGTACTTC	CASSPGTVETQYF
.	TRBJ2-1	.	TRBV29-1	TGCAGCGTTGAGACAGACCACAATGAGCAGTTCTTC	CSVETDHNEQFF
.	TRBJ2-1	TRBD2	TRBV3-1	TGTGCCAGCAGCAGACTAGCGGGGGCCTTCGGCCATGAGCAGTTCTTC	CASSRLAGAFGHEQFF
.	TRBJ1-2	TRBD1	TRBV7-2	TGTGCCAGCAGCTTTACAGGGGTAGAGGGCTACACCTTC	CASSFTGVEGYTF
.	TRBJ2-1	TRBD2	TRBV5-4	TGTGCCAGCAGCCGGGGGGGGCTAGGCAATGAGCAGTTCTTC	CASSRGGLGNEQFF
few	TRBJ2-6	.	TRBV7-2	TGTGCCAGCAGCTTAGACAGCTCTGGGGCCAACGTCCTGACTTTC	CASSLDSSGANVLTF
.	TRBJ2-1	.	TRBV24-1	TGTGCCACCAGTGATTTGGCTAGCGAGTACAATGAGCAGTTCTTC	CATSDLASEYNEQFF
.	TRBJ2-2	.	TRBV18	TGTGCCAGCTCACTTGGACTGGACACCGGGGAGCTGTTTTTT	CASSLGLDTGELFF